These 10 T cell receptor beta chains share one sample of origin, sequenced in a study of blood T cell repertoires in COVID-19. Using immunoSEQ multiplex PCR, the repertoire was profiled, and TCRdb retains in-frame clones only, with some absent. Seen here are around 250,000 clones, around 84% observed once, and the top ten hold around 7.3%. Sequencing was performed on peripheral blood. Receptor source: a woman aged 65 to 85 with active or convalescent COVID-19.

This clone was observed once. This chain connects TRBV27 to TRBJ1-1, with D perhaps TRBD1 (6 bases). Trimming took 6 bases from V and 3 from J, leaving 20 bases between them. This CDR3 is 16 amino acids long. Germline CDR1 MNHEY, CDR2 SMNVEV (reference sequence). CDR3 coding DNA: TGTGCCAGCAGCCCCACCTCAGGGGTTGTGGACACTGAAGCTTTCTTT. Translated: CASSPTSGVVDTEAFF.

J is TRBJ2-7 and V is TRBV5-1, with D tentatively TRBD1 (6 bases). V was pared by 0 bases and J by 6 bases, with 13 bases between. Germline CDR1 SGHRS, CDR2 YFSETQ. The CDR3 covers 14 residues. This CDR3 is CASSLGSGEFEQYF. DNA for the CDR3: TGCGCCAGCAGCTTGGGTTCAGGGGAGTTCGAGCAGTACTTC.

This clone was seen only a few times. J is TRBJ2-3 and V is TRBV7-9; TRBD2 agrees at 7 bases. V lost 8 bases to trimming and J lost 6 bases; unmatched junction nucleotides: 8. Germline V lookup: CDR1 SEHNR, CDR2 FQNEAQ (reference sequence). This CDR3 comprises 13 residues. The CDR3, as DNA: TGTGCCAGCGGGACTACGTCCTCGGATACGCAGTATTTT. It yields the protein CASGTTSSDTQYF. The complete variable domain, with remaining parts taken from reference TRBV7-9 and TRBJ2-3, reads DTGVSQNPRHKITKRGQNVTFRCDPISEHNRLYWYRQTLGQGPEFLTYFQNEAQLEKSRLLSDRFSAERPKGSFSTLEIQRTEQGDSAMYLCASGTTSSDTQYFGPGTRLTVL.

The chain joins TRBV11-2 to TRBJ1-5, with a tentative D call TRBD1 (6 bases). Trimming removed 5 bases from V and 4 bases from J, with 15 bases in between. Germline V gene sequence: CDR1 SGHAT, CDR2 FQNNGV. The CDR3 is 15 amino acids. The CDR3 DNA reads TGTGCCAGCAGCCTGACAGGCCCCCGGAATCAGCCCCAGCATTTT. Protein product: CASSLTGPRNQPQHF.

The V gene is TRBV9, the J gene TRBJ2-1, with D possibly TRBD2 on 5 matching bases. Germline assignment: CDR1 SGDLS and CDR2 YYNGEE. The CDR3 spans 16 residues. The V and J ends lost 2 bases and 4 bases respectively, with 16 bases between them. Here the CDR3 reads CASSVSSSLSYNEQFF. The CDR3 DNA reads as TGTGCCAGCAGCGTTTCTAGCAGTCTGTCTTACAATGAGCAGTTCTTC.

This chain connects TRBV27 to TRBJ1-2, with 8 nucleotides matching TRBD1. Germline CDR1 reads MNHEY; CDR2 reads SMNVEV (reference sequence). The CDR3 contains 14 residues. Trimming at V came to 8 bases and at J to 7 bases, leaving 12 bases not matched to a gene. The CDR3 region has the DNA TGTGCCAGCTCCCCGTCAGGGGGCGGATTTGGCTACACCTTC. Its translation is CASSPSGGGFGYTF.

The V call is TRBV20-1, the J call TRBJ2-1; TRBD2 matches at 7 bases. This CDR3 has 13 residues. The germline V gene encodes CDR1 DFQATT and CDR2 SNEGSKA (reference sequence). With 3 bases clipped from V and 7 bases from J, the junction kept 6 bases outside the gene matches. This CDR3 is CSASWGGDNEQFF. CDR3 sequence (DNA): TGCAGTGCTAGTTGGGGGGGGGATAATGAGCAGTTCTTC.

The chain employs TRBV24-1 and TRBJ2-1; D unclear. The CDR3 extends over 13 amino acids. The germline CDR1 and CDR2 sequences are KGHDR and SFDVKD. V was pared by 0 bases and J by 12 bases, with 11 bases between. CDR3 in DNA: TGTGCCACCAGTGATTTGGACCCTCCGGGGCAGTTCTTC. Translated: CATSDLDPPGQFF.

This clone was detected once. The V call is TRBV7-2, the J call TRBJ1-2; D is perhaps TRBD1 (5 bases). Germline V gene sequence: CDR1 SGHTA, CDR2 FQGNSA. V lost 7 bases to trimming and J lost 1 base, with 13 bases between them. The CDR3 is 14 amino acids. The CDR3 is CASTEQAFNYGYTF. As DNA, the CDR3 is TGTGCCAGCACCGAACAGGCCTTTAACTATGGCTACACCTTC.

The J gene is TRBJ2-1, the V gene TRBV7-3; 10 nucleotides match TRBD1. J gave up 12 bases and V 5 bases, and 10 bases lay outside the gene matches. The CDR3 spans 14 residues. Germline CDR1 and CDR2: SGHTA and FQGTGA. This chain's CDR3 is CASSPSTGGLGQFF. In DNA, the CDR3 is TGTGCCAGCAGCCCCTCGACAGGGGGCTTGGGGCAGTTCTTC.